A single sample gave rise to the 9 T cell receptor beta chains below, sequenced in a study of regulatory T cells in long-lasting Graves disease (dated by TCRdb to the early 2020s). In the paper's terms, the time point label means: newly diagnosed GD, antithyroid drugs for less than 3 months. For both TCR sequencing and RNA sequencing, RNA was extracted from PBMCs in TRIzol. The library was prepared using multiplex PCR. Sequencing used an Illumina HiSeq 4000. To build TCR beta libraries, CDR3 regions were amplified by Arm-PCR using iRepertoire HTBI primers. Using fastp trimming at Q25 and MiXCR clonotype assembly, TCRdb reanalyzed the public sequencing data and kept in-frame beta chains. Each entry merges the rows of one CDR3 protein and shows their most common DNA and genes. Recorded for this sample are hundreds of thousands of distinct CDR3 sequences; 16% of them occurred a single time. The ten largest clones represent approximately 20% of the sample.

These data also featured in a second study, about T cells in Graves' hyperthyroidism and ophthalmopathy.

The source material was peripheral blood mononuclear cells (PBMCs), sampled at new diagnosis, from a patient treated with antithyroid drugs. The receptor source for this set is a woman aged 25 to 45 with Graves disease. Donor details come from another sample of the same person, matched by shared clones.

This clonotype was counted at least ten times. V usage is TRBV20-1 and J usage is TRBJ2-7; 13 bases match TRBD2. The CDR3 contains 18 residues. The V gene end was trimmed by 2 bases and the J gene end by 1 base; junction bases not matched to a gene: 11. Looked up from germline, CDR1 is DFQATT and CDR2 is SNEGSKA (reference sequence). CDR3 nucleotides: TGCAGTGCTAGACCCCCTAACGGACTAGCGGGAGCATCCTACGAGCAGTACTTC. Its translation is CSARPPNGLAGASYEQYF.

This sequence joins TRBV2 and TRBJ1-4; perhaps TRBD1 as D (6 bases). V shed 7 bases and J shed 8 bases, with 17 bases lying between them. CDR1 and CDR2 (germline): SNHLY, FYNNEI. The CDR3 is 14 residues long. CDR3 loop: CASMGVGQGEKLFF. CDR3 bases: TGTGCCAGCATGGGGGTTGGTCAGGGGGAAAAACTGTTTTTT.

The chain links TRBV7-2 to TRBJ2-2, with D perhaps matching TRBD2 (6 bases). V lost 1 base, J lost 4 bases, and 10 bases lay in between. The CDR3 consists of 15 residues. Germline loops: CDR1 SGHTA, CDR2 FQGNSA. This CDR3 reads CASSLDSGSTGELFF. DNA for the CDR3: TGTGCCAGCAGCTTAGATAGCGGCTCCACCGGGGAGCTGTTTTTT.

The chain has TRBV12-5 and TRBJ2-2, with 11 bases aligning to TRBD2. The ends lost 2 bases at V and 7 bases at J; junction bases unmatched: 6. This CDR3 has 16 residues. From germline, CDR1 is LGHNT and CDR2 FRNRAP. CDR3 coding DNA: TGTGCTAGTGGTTTGTCACTAGCGGGAGATGTCGGGGAGCTGTTTTTT. Its translation is CASGLSLAGDVGELFF.

The chain joins TRBV6-1 to TRBJ2-4; D not certain. Germline V gene data show CDR1 as MNHNS and CDR2 as SASEGT. The CDR3 is 13 residues long. V was cut by 4 bases and J by 1 base, with 5 bases left in between. As DNA, the CDR3 is TGTGCCAGCAGTGTGGACGCCAAAAACATTCAGTACTTC. Its protein is CASSVDAKNIQYF.

In nucleotides, the CDR3 is TGTGCCAGCAGCGAAGGAGCGGGTTTTGGCGAAAAACTGTTTTTT. Its translation is CASSEGAGFGEKLFF. The chain recombines TRBV9 with TRBJ1-4; D uncertain. Trimming cost V 3 bases and J 8 bases, with 17 bases left between them. Germline values: CDR1 SGDLS, CDR2 YYNGEE. The CDR3 is made up of 15 amino acids. The entire variable domain, with the rest obtained from reference TRBV9 and TRBJ1-4, is as follows: DSGVTQTPKHLITATGQRVTLRCSPRSGDLSVYWYQQSLDQGLQFLIQYYNGEERAKGNILERFSAQQFPDLHSELNLSSLELGDSALYFCASSEGAGFGEKLFFGSGTQLSVL.

This clonotype was seen many times. V is TRBV12-3 or TRBV12-4 and J is TRBJ1-2, with TRBD1 as a possible D gene (6 bases). The CDR3 has 15 amino acids. V lost 1 base and J 8 bases, leaving 17 bases between the germline ends. The chain's CDR3 is CASSLDGTRVGGYTF. Written as DNA, the CDR3 is TGTGCCAGCAGTTTAGACGGGACAAGGGTGGGCGGCTACACCTTC.

This clonotype was recorded a few times. A much more abundant neighbour one base away suggests this may be a read error. The chain uses TRBV12-3 or TRBV12-4 and TRBJ2-5; no definite D call. The CDR3 has 15 residues. The CDR3 is CASSLTGLAQETQCF. The CDR3 nucleotides are TGTGCCAGCAGTTTAACGGGCTTAGCCCAAGAGACCCAGTGCTTC.

This clonotype was counted ten times or more. This rearrangement joins TRBV2 to TRBJ1-3, with D uncertain. This CDR3 region has 15 residues. V shed 6 bases and J shed 0 bases, with 12 bases lying between them. CDR1 is SNHLY and CDR2 is FYNNEI in the germline V gene. CDR3 bases: TGTGCCAGCAGAACCGGGGTCATCTCTGGAAACACCATATATTTT. This encodes CASRTGVISGNTIYF.